One and the same sample provided the 13 T cell receptor beta chains below, sequenced in a study of blood T cell repertoires in COVID-19. Repertoires were generated with immunoSEQ multiplex PCR, while TCRdb's copy carries only in-frame clones and drops some. The sample lists about 220,000 clones; roughly 85% were seen once. Material for sequencing was PBMCs or T cells enriched from blood (not recorded which). All receptors come from a woman in her fifties or sixties who had been exposed to COVID-19.

A remark on this clone: At one end, the junction sequence differs from germline, possibly due to a read error. The chain employs TRBV27 and TRBJ1-6; D is undetermined. This CDR3 region has 14 residues. Germline V lookup: CDR1 MNHEY, CDR2 SMNVEV (reference sequence). This CDR3 is CASRIGAETSPLHF. The CDR3 nucleotides are TGTGCCAGCAGGATTGGCGCTGAGACTTCACCTCTCCACTTT.

V gene TRBV9 combines with J gene TRBJ1-2; 7 nucleotides line up with TRBD1. Germline V gives CDR1 SGDLS, CDR2 YYNGEE. CDR3 length: 14 amino acids. V lost 0 bases, J lost 6 bases, and 5 bases stayed unmatched. For the CDR3, the DNA is TGTGCCAGCAGCGTAGAGTCCAGGGGGAATGGCTACACCTTC. This encodes CASSVESRGNGYTF. The full variable domain, in which reference TRBV9 and TRBJ1-2 provide the parts outside the CDR3, is DSGVTQTPKHLITATGQRVTLRCSPRSGDLSVYWYQQSLDQGLQFLIQYYNGEERAKGNILERFSAQQFPDLHSELNLSSLELGDSALYFCASSVESRGNGYTFGSGTRLTVV.

With respect to this clone: This may come from a read error, since a much larger clone is one base off. The sample contains more than one DNA sequence encoding this CDR3. The chain joins TRBV4-3 to TRBJ2-7; TRBD2 matches 12 bases. V was clipped by 0 bases and J by 3 bases; unmatched bases: 3. Germline loops: CDR1 LGHNA, CDR2 YSLEER. The CDR3 runs 16 residues. CDR3 sequence: CASSQEGTSGFYEQYF. The CDR3 nucleotides are TGCGCCAGCAGCCAAGAGGGGACTAGCGGGTTCTACGAGCAGTACTTC.

J is TRBJ1-2 and V is TRBV15; D is ambiguous. Trimming left V 2 bases short and J 2 bases short, with 6 bases between. CDR1 is LNHNV, CDR2 YYDKDF, per germline (reference sequence). There are 13 residues in the CDR3. This CDR3 is CATSRPVNYGYTF. The CDR3 nucleotides read TGTGCCACCAGCAGACCTGTCAACTATGGCTACACCTTC.

The chain is built from TRBV2 and TRBJ1-1; 7 nucleotides line up with TRBD1. Germline assignment: CDR1 SNHLY and CDR2 FYNNEI. V was pared by 11 bases and J by 1 base, with 7 bases of the junction left unmatched. This CDR3 contains 13 residues. Here the CDR3 DNA reads TGTGCCGGCGGGACAGCGGAGAACACTGAAGCTTTCTTT. Translated: CAGGTAENTEAFF.

This clone was found once. The chain carries TRBV30 and TRBJ1-5; tentatively, D is TRBD1 (6 bases). The CDR3 spans 14 residues. Trimming pared 3 bases from V and 4 bases from J, leaving 13 bases between. CDR1 and CDR2 (germline): GTSNPN, SVGIG (reference sequence). CDR3 in amino acids: CAWSVGHFNQPQHF. CDR3 bases: TGTGCCTGGAGCGTGGGACACTTTAATCAGCCCCAGCATTTT. The full variable domain, completed using reference TRBV30 and TRBJ1-5, is SQTIHQWPATLVQPVGSPLSLECTVEGTSNPNLYWYRQAAGRGLQLLFYSVGIGQISSEVPQNLSASRPQDRQFILSSKKLLLSDSGFYLCAWSVGHFNQPQHFGDGTRLSIL.

The chain combines TRBV28 with TRBJ2-1; weak D call: TRBD1 (6 bases). CDR3 size: 15 residues. Germline lookup yields CDR1 MDHEN and CDR2 SYDVKM. The germline V and J ends were trimmed by 3 bases and 4 bases, with 13 bases remaining between them. Here the CDR3 DNA reads TGTGCCAGCAGTTTGGGGGCAAGAGGGTACAATGAGCAGTTCTTC. Encoded protein: CASSLGARGYNEQFF.

This chain connects TRBV29-1 to TRBJ2-2, with D maybe TRBD1 (6 bases). The CDR3 has 15 residues. Looked up from germline, CDR1 is SQVTM and CDR2 is ANQGSEA. With 6 bases removed from V and 2 bases from J, the gap between germline ends came to 16 bases. CDR3 nucleotides: TGCAGCGTCGGAACAGGGAACTTCAACACCGGGGAGCTGTTTTTT. Protein: CSVGTGNFNTGELFF.

The chain combines TRBV6-2 or TRBV6-3 with TRBJ1-1; D is unresolved. Germline V gives CDR1 MNHEY, CDR2 SVGEGT. This CDR3 is built from 14 residues. Trimming took off 4 bases at V and 0 bases at J, with 9 bases between the two ends. The CDR3 DNA reads as TGTGCCAGCAGTTCGATGCAGATGAACACTGAAGCTTTCTTT. Translation gives CASSSMQMNTEAFF.

This sequence joins TRBV10-1 and TRBJ2-2, with D perhaps matching TRBD1 (5 bases). The germline CDR1 and CDR2 sequences are WNHNN and SYGVQD (reference sequence). The CDR3 sequence is 14 residues long. The V end lost 4 bases, the J end lost 6 bases, and 12 bases lay between the germline ends. The CDR3 spells CASSVNGHPGELFF. The CDR3 DNA sequence: TGCGCCAGCAGTGTGAACGGACACCCCGGGGAGCTGTTTTTT.

J is TRBJ1-4 and V is TRBV3-1 (or the pseudogene TRBV3-2), with 8 bases aligning to TRBD1. The germline CDR1 and CDR2 sequences are LGHDT and YNNKEL (reference sequence). V was clipped by 1 base and J by 7 bases; unmatched bases: 5. CDR3 length: 15 residues. This CDR3 reads CASSQAHRGGEKLFF. Written as DNA, the CDR3 is TGTGCCAGCAGCCAAGCACACAGGGGGGGTGAAAAACTGTTTTTT.

This clone has only one observation. The V call is TRBV19, the J call TRBJ2-7, with 14 bases that match TRBD2. With 5 bases clipped from V and 4 bases from J, the junction kept 10 bases outside the gene matches. CDR1 is LNHDA and CDR2 is SQIVND in the germline V gene (reference sequence). The CDR3 length is 17 residues. The CDR3 spells CASSPSLGLAGAYEQYF. CDR3 bases: TGTGCCAGTAGTCCTTCCCTGGGACTAGCGGGGGCGTACGAGCAGTACTTC.

This clone is a singleton in its sample. V gene TRBV19 combines with J gene TRBJ1-5; the D gene is possibly TRBD1 (5 bases). Per the germline V gene, CDR1 is LNHDA and CDR2 is SQIVND (reference sequence). Trimming shortened V by 3 bases and J by 5 bases, and 11 bases separated the two germline ends. The CDR3 contains 14 residues. CDR3 in amino acids: CASSIGQGDQPQHF. Written as DNA, the CDR3 is TGTGCCAGTAGTATCGGGCAGGGCGATCAGCCCCAGCATTTT.